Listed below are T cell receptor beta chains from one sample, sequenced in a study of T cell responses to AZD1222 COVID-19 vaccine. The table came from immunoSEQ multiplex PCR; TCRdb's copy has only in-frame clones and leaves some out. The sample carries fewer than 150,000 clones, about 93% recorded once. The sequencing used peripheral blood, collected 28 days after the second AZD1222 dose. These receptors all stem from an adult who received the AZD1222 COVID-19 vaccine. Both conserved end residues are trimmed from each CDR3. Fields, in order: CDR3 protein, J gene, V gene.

CDR3 protein: ASSQLGLLNYEQY
J gene: TRBJ2-7
V gene: TRBV3-1/TRBV3-2

CDR3 protein: ASNAFRDRGLNGYT
J gene: TRBJ1-2
V gene: TRBV7-9

CDR3 protein: ASSKAGTGGTDTQY
J gene: TRBJ2-3
V gene: TRBV21-1

CDR3 protein: SASEQGNYGYT
J gene: TRBJ1-2
V gene: TRBV20-1

CDR3 protein: ASSYSIGGRSSPLH
J gene: TRBJ1-6
V gene: TRBV6-5

CDR3 protein: ASSSGTNYGYT
J gene: TRBJ1-2
V gene: TRBV28

CDR3 protein: ASSLSTGTEETQY
J gene: TRBJ2-5
V gene: TRBV11-2

CDR3 protein: ASSYSSGNQPQH
J gene: TRBJ1-5
V gene: TRBV6-6

CDR3 protein: ASSSMSEQY
J gene: TRBJ2-7
V gene: TRBV7-9

CDR3 protein: ASSSGTATNEKLF
J gene: TRBJ1-4
V gene: TRBV7-9

CDR3 protein: ASSGDRDGYT
J gene: TRBJ1-2
V gene: TRBV18

CDR3 protein: ASSLGVRTEAF
J gene: TRBJ1-1
V gene: TRBV11-2

CDR3 protein: ASSLVVYGAPHNEQY
J gene: TRBJ2-7
V gene: TRBV5-1

CDR3 protein: ASSPLDRANEQF
J gene: TRBJ2-1
V gene: TRBV3-1/TRBV3-2

CDR3 protein: ASSPPAVYEQY
J gene: TRBJ2-7
V gene: TRBV6-2/TRBV6-3

CDR3 protein: ASSLQHQPQH
J gene: TRBJ1-5
V gene: TRBV7-9

CDR3 protein: ASSQQGPSQGNTGELF
J gene: TRBJ2-2
V gene: TRBV4-1

CDR3 protein: ASRRASGALNTGELF
J gene: TRBJ2-2
V gene: TRBV19

CDR3 protein: ASSRSGGLGGEQY
J gene: TRBJ2-7
V gene: TRBV7-9

CDR3 protein: ASSFESARGTQY
J gene: TRBJ2-3
V gene: TRBV7-9

CDR3 protein: ASRGPNQPQH
J gene: TRBJ1-5
V gene: TRBV27

CDR3 protein: ASSISTVQETQY
J gene: TRBJ2-5
V gene: TRBV3-1/TRBV3-2

CDR3 protein: ASSLFKSRIGELF
J gene: TRBJ2-2
V gene: TRBV5-4

CDR3 protein: ASSQDPYATNEKLF
J gene: TRBJ1-4
V gene: TRBV4-3

CDR3 protein: ASSESRRPRARTNTEAF
J gene: TRBJ1-1
V gene: TRBV10-1

CDR3 protein: ASSLVPGTGIGNTIY
J gene: TRBJ1-3
V gene: TRBV5-4

CDR3 protein: ASSPNGYEQY
J gene: TRBJ2-7
V gene: TRBV3-1/TRBV3-2

CDR3 protein: ASSLVIGGNTEAF
J gene: TRBJ1-1
V gene: TRBV7-2

CDR3 protein: ASGLRGGKGDTQY
J gene: TRBJ2-3
V gene: TRBV6-5

CDR3 protein: ASSLAGGNEQF
J gene: TRBJ2-1
V gene: TRBV9

CDR3 protein: SGSDGSSYEQY
J gene: TRBJ2-7
V gene: TRBV29-1

CDR3 protein: ASSLLRDQKY
J gene: TRBJ2-5
V gene: TRBV7-8

CDR3 protein: ASSPPGTFYNEQF
J gene: TRBJ2-1
V gene: TRBV7-9

CDR3 protein: ASSSGTGASFRWNTEAF
J gene: TRBJ1-1
V gene: TRBV6-2/TRBV6-3

CDR3 protein: ASSLSGGGTEAF
J gene: TRBJ1-1
V gene: TRBV7-2

CDR3 protein: ASSQRQGPYSPLH
J gene: TRBJ1-6
V gene: TRBV3-1/TRBV3-2

CDR3 protein: AISDLKGGAF
J gene: TRBJ1-1
V gene: TRBV10-3

CDR3 protein: ASSLPGGGYT
J gene: TRBJ1-2
V gene: TRBV4-1

CDR3 protein: ASSYSPGVAGPDTQY
J gene: TRBJ2-3
V gene: TRBV6-2/TRBV6-3

CDR3 protein: ASSFTVERLYEQY
J gene: TRBJ2-7
V gene: TRBV28

CDR3 protein: ASSLEGMNTEAF
J gene: TRBJ1-1
V gene: TRBV7-9

CDR3 protein: ASSPAAANTGELF
J gene: TRBJ2-2
V gene: TRBV18

CDR3 protein: ASGPGDANTEAF
J gene: TRBJ1-1
V gene: TRBV28

CDR3 protein: ASSQRLGDTQY
J gene: TRBJ2-3
V gene: TRBV4-3

CDR3 protein: AISEPLRVGGVMHEQY
J gene: TRBJ2-7
V gene: TRBV10-3

CDR3 protein: ASRYQGQRGYT
J gene: TRBJ1-2
V gene: TRBV9

CDR3 protein: ASSYSGRGDAAF
J gene: TRBJ1-1
V gene: TRBV6-5

CDR3 protein: ASSQETGGLNEQF
J gene: TRBJ2-1
V gene: TRBV7-9

CDR3 protein: ASSLRQAGNTIY
J gene: TRBJ1-3
V gene: TRBV3-1/TRBV3-2

CDR3 protein: ASSSTRGYDTQY
J gene: TRBJ2-3
V gene: TRBV11-2

CDR3 protein: ASSFQGGSNQPQH
J gene: TRBJ1-5
V gene: TRBV27

CDR3 protein: ASSGAGGETQY
J gene: TRBJ2-5
V gene: TRBV5-1

CDR3 protein: ASSPSYEQY
J gene: TRBJ2-7
V gene: TRBV7-8

CDR3 protein: ASSQFTSGDPSDTQY
J gene: TRBJ2-3
V gene: TRBV3-1/TRBV3-2

CDR3 protein: SVSRGLTEAF
J gene: TRBJ1-1
V gene: TRBV29-1

CDR3 protein: ASSQEPGTYNEQF
J gene: TRBJ2-1
V gene: TRBV4-1

CDR3 protein: ASSSTDGTSGQETQY
J gene: TRBJ2-5
V gene: TRBV27

CDR3 protein: SVIGLGIDEKLF
J gene: TRBJ1-4
V gene: TRBV29-1

CDR3 protein: ASSYSPTKNEAF
J gene: TRBJ1-1
V gene: TRBV6-5